The rows below give T cell receptor beta chains drawn from one sample of a study of spatial heterogeneity in lung cancer. TCRdb analysed the 5' RACE reads with MiXCR anew, one entry per CDR3 protein. The repertoire consists of around 4,700 distinct CDR3 sequences, with roughly 27% occurring once and the leading ten covering about 43%. The sequencing here drew on PBMCs, taken at surgery. These receptors came from a male donor with early-stage non-small cell lung cancer. CDR3s include the opening cysteine and the closing phenylalanine or tryptophan. Each record gives: J gene, D gene, clone size, V gene, CDR3 DNA, CDR3 protein. D genes are given only for firm matches. Some rows have no size entry. The others give once, few or many, or a class for an expanded clone.

J: TRBJ1-4; D: .; size: many; V: TRBV4-1; DNA: TGCGCCAGCAGCCCGGGGGGGCGATATAATGAAAAACTGTTTTTT; CDR3: CASSPGGRYNEKLFF
J: TRBJ2-1; D: TRBD2; size: .; V: TRBV11-2; DNA: TGTGCCAGCAGCAGAGCCGGGACTAGCGGGGGATCTTGGTACAATGAGCAGTTCTTC; CDR3: CASSRAGTSGGSWYNEQFF
J: TRBJ1-2; D: .; size: medium-sized; V: TRBV20-1; DNA: TGCAGTGCCCCGTTTGGGTGGGTCTATGGCTACACCTTC; CDR3: CSAPFGWVYGYTF
J: TRBJ1-1; D: .; size: few; V: TRBV11-2; DNA: TGTGCCAACAGCTTAGAAGGGCGGGGAACTGAAGTTTTCTTT; CDR3: CANSLEGRGTEVFF
J: TRBJ1-5; D: .; size: .; V: TRBV2; DNA: TGTGCCAGCAGTGAATATAGTAGCAATCAGCCCCAGCATTTT; CDR3: CASSEYSSNQPQHF
J: TRBJ2-1; D: .; size: medium-sized; V: TRBV20-1; DNA: TGCAGTGCTAGTGCCGGGTCCTCGGGGCGAGAGCAGTTCTTC; CDR3: CSASAGSSGREQFF
J: TRBJ1-2; D: .; size: medium-sized; V: TRBV28; DNA: TGTGCCAGCAGTGCCCCGGACAGCTCTTTTGGTGGCTACACCTTC; CDR3: CASSAPDSSFGGYTF
J: TRBJ2-2; D: .; size: once; V: TRBV12-3/TRBV12-4; DNA: TGTGCCAGCAGTTTAGGCACCGGGGAGCTGTTTTTT; CDR3: CASSLGTGELFF
J: TRBJ2-7; D: .; size: many; V: TRBV30; DNA: TGTGCCTGGAGCCGGGCTGACCTTTACGAGCAGTACTTC; CDR3: CAWSRADLYEQYF
J: TRBJ1-1; D: TRBD1; size: .; V: TRBV9; DNA: TGTGCCAGCAGCGTTGAACAGGGGGGAACTGAAGCTTTCTTT; CDR3: CASSVEQGGTEAFF
J: TRBJ2-2; D: .; size: many; V: TRBV29-1; DNA: TGCAGCGTTGTACGGTACACCGGGGAGCTGTTTTTT; CDR3: CSVVRYTGELFF
J: TRBJ2-2; D: .; size: few; V: TRBV2; DNA: TGTGCCAGCGTCGGTATCGCGGGCGGGGAGCTGTTTTTT; CDR3: CASVGIAGGELFF
J: TRBJ2-1; D: .; size: medium-sized; V: TRBV7-6; DNA: TGTGCCAGCAGCTTAAGTCCAAATCCAAGCTACAATGAGCAGTTCTTC; CDR3: CASSLSPNPSYNEQFF
J: TRBJ2-3; D: .; size: .; V: TRBV11-2; DNA: TGTGCCAGCAGCTTATTGAGACTAGGAAAGACAGATACGCAGTATTTT; CDR3: CASSLLRLGKTDTQYF
J: TRBJ2-5; D: TRBD1; size: .; V: TRBV6-1; DNA: TGTGCCAGCAGTGCCAGCGCAGGGGGCGGAAGTCCAGAGACCCAGTACTTC; CDR3: CASSASAGGGSPETQYF
J: TRBJ2-5; D: TRBD2; size: .; V: TRBV6-2/TRBV6-3; DNA: TGTGCCAGCAGTTCCATGAGCGGGGGAGAACAAGAGACCCAGTACTTC; CDR3: CASSSMSGGEQETQYF
J: TRBJ1-4; D: .; size: .; V: TRBV30; DNA: TGTGCCTGGAGTCGAGTCGGGGCAACTAATGAAAAACTGTTTTTT; CDR3: CAWSRVGATNEKLFF
J: TRBJ2-7; D: TRBD2; size: many; V: TRBV28; DNA: TGTGCCAGCAGTTCGCGGGGACTAGCGGGAGTAGACGAGCAGTACTTC; CDR3: CASSSRGLAGVDEQYF
J: TRBJ2-5; D: .; size: medium-sized; V: TRBV7-9; DNA: TGTGCCAGCAGCTATGGGGGGTTTGAAGAGACCCAGTACTTC; CDR3: CASSYGGFEETQYF
J: TRBJ1-5; D: .; size: once; V: TRBV12-3/TRBV12-4; DNA: TGTGCCAGCAGTCTCACGGTAGGGCAGGGTGGCAATCAGTCCCAGCATTTT; CDR3: CASSLTVGQGGNQSQHF
J: TRBJ2-7; D: TRBD1; size: medium-sized; V: TRBV27; DNA: TGTGCCAGCAGTGAACAGGGGGCTAGTTACGAGCAGTACTTC; CDR3: CASSEQGASYEQYF
J: TRBJ2-2; D: TRBD2; size: .; V: TRBV5-1; DNA: TGCGCCAGCAGCCAGACCCTAGCGGCGAACACCGGGGAGCTGTTTTTT; CDR3: CASSQTLAANTGELFF
J: TRBJ2-7; D: .; size: medium-sized; V: TRBV7-9; DNA: TGTGCCAGCAGCTTAGCAGGGGAATCCTACGAGCAGTACTTC; CDR3: CASSLAGESYEQYF
J: TRBJ2-1; D: .; size: few; V: TRBV27; DNA: TGTGCCAGCAGTTTCACTAGACACAATGAGCAGTTCTTC; CDR3: CASSFTRHNEQFF
J: TRBJ2-7; D: .; size: .; V: TRBV12-3/TRBV12-4; DNA: TGTGCCAGCAGTTTCGGCGGCGAGCAGTACTTC; CDR3: CASSFGGEQYF
J: TRBJ2-7; D: .; size: medium-sized; V: TRBV6-2/TRBV6-3; DNA: TGTGCCAGCAGTTACTCCTTGGACAGTTTTTCCTACGAGCAGTACTTC; CDR3: CASSYSLDSFSYEQYF
J: TRBJ2-2; D: .; size: medium-sized; V: TRBV4-3; DNA: TGCGCCAGCAGCCAAGGGGCGAACACCGGGGAGCTGTTTTTT; CDR3: CASSQGANTGELFF
J: TRBJ2-1; D: TRBD2; size: .; V: TRBV11-2; DNA: TGTGCCAGCGGGACCCTTAGCGGGGGGATCAATGAGCAGTTCTTC; CDR3: CASGTLSGGINEQFF
J: TRBJ2-7; D: .; size: medium-sized; V: TRBV4-1; DNA: TGCGCCAGCAGCCAAGACCCTCGGGGGGAGCAGTACTTC; CDR3: CASSQDPRGEQYF
J: TRBJ2-1; D: .; size: medium-sized; V: TRBV9; DNA: TGTGCCAGCGGGGATGGGGACCGGGACTCTCAAGGAGAGCAGTTCTTC; CDR3: CASGDGDRDSQGEQFF
J: TRBJ1-1; D: .; size: many; V: TRBV3-1; DNA: TGTGCCAGCAGCCAAAGGGGAGGGGATACTGAAGCTTTCTTT; CDR3: CASSQRGGDTEAFF
J: TRBJ2-7; D: .; size: few; V: TRBV30; DNA: TGTGCCTGGAGTGTTGGACAGTACTACGAGCAGTACTTC; CDR3: CAWSVGQYYEQYF
J: TRBJ1-2; D: .; size: .; V: TRBV24-1; DNA: TGTGCCACCAGTGATTTGTCAGTCGGTGGCTACACCTTC; CDR3: CATSDLSVGGYTF
J: TRBJ2-3; D: .; size: many; V: TRBV29-1; DNA: TGCAGCGTTGAATTGGGCAGCCCCACAGATACGCAGTATTTT; CDR3: CSVELGSPTDTQYF
J: TRBJ2-2; D: .; size: medium-sized; V: TRBV5-1; DNA: TGCGCCAGCAGCCCTGCGGCAGGCCCGAACACCGGGGAGCTGTTTTTT; CDR3: CASSPAAGPNTGELFF
J: TRBJ2-1; D: .; size: few; V: TRBV5-5; DNA: TGTGCCAGCAGCTTGGCCCCTTCTGACAGTTACAATGAGCAGTTCTTC; CDR3: CASSLAPSDSYNEQFF
J: TRBJ2-7; D: .; size: few; V: TRBV28; DNA: TGTGCCAGCAGTGGAGGGGGTACCTACGAGCAGTACTTC; CDR3: CASSGGGTYEQYF
J: TRBJ2-5; D: .; size: medium-sized; V: TRBV5-1; DNA: TGCGCCAGCAGCTTAATGGAGACCCAGTACTTC; CDR3: CASSLMETQYF
J: TRBJ2-1; D: TRBD2; size: .; V: TRBV20-1; DNA: TGCAGTGCTAGTAAACTAGCGGGGGGGCGTGAGCAGTTCTTC; CDR3: CSASKLAGGREQFF
J: TRBJ1-1; D: .; size: medium-sized; V: TRBV11-2; DNA: TGTGCCAGCAGCCCAGGGGTCGGGGGGGCCGAAGCTTTCTTT; CDR3: CASSPGVGGAEAFF
J: TRBJ2-1; D: .; size: medium-sized; V: TRBV7-8; DNA: TGTGCCAGCAGCTTAAGGGTCAGTACTTACAATGAGCAGTTCTTC; CDR3: CASSLRVSTYNEQFF
J: TRBJ1-5; D: .; size: many; V: TRBV2; DNA: TGTGCCAGCAGGGGCGAAGGCAGGGTTAATCAGCCCCAGCATTTT; CDR3: CASRGEGRVNQPQHF
J: TRBJ2-1; D: TRBD2; size: .; V: TRBV20-1; DNA: TGCAGTGCTAGAGGGGCTAGCGGGAGGGTAGAGGAGCAGTTCTTC; CDR3: CSARGASGRVEEQFF
J: TRBJ1-6; D: TRBD1; size: medium-sized; V: TRBV18; DNA: TGTGCCAGCTCACCACCCGACAGGGTCGGAGATTCACCCCTCCACTTT; CDR3: CASSPPDRVGDSPLHF
J: TRBJ1-1; D: .; size: medium-sized; V: TRBV5-1; DNA: TGCGCCAGCAGCCCCCGGGTCCTGGACACTGAAGCTTTCTTT; CDR3: CASSPRVLDTEAFF
J: TRBJ2-4; D: .; size: medium-sized; V: TRBV11-3; DNA: TGTGCCAGCAGCGGAGGATCGGGTCAACCCAAAAACATTCAGTACTTC; CDR3: CASSGGSGQPKNIQYF
J: TRBJ2-2; D: .; size: medium-sized; V: TRBV6-5; DNA: TGTGCCAGCAGTTACGCCACGACGAACACCGGGGAGCTGTTTTTT; CDR3: CASSYATTNTGELFF
J: TRBJ1-3; D: .; size: medium-sized; V: TRBV5-6; DNA: TGTGCCAGCAGCTTGGTTGGCAGGGAACACTCTGGAAACACCATATATTTT; CDR3: CASSLVGREHSGNTIYF
J: TRBJ1-1; D: .; size: medium-sized; V: TRBV20-1; DNA: TGCAGTGCTAGTACCGTGGTGGGGCGAACTGAAGCTTTCTTT; CDR3: CSASTVVGRTEAFF
J: TRBJ1-2; D: .; size: few; V: TRBV5-1; DNA: TGCGCCAGCAGCTTGGTGGGCCCAAACTATGGCTACACCTTC; CDR3: CASSLVGPNYGYTF
J: TRBJ2-4; D: TRBD1; size: few; V: TRBV3-1; DNA: TGTGCCAGCAGCCAACTGGGACAGCAAAGAAACATTCAGTACTTC; CDR3: CASSQLGQQRNIQYF
J: TRBJ2-1; D: .; size: many; V: TRBV28; DNA: TGTGCCAGCAGTCGGACACAAACGAGGGAGCAGTTCTTC; CDR3: CASSRTQTREQFF
J: TRBJ1-3; D: .; size: few; V: TRBV5-1; DNA: TGCGCCAGCAGCTTGCGGGGGCTCGGAAACACCATATATTTT; CDR3: CASSLRGLGNTIYF
J: TRBJ1-1; D: .; size: medium-sized; V: TRBV12-3/TRBV12-4; DNA: TGTGCCAGCAGTTTATTTGCGGCTGAAGCTTTCTTT; CDR3: CASSLFAAEAFF
J: TRBJ1-6; D: .; size: many; V: TRBV7-8; DNA: TGTGCCAGCAGCCTCCTTGGCCAGTCACCCCTCCACTTT; CDR3: CASSLLGQSPLHF
J: TRBJ1-1; D: .; size: medium-sized; V: TRBV7-2; DNA: TGTGCCAGCAGCTTAGGGGCGGCGAACACTGAAGCTTTCTTT; CDR3: CASSLGAANTEAFF
J: TRBJ2-2; D: TRBD1; size: many; V: TRBV30; DNA: TGTGCCTGGAGTGTACACGGACAGGCGAACACCGGGGAGCTGTTTTTT; CDR3: CAWSVHGQANTGELFF
J: TRBJ2-1; D: TRBD2; size: once; V: TRBV10-3; DNA: TGTGCCATCAGTGAGTCGCGGGAGAGCTCCTACAATGAGCAGTTCTTC; CDR3: CAISESRESSYNEQFF
J: TRBJ2-1; D: .; size: medium-sized; V: TRBV7-9; DNA: TGTGCCAGCAGCTTAGCGCGGATTTTAGAGTCCCTCACTCCCGGGGGTGAGCAGTTCTTC; CDR3: CASSLARILESLTPGGEQFF
J: TRBJ2-7; D: .; size: many; V: TRBV27; DNA: TGTGCCAGCAGTTTATCACCCATCAGGACGGGCTCCTACGAGCAGTACTTC; CDR3: CASSLSPIRTGSYEQYF